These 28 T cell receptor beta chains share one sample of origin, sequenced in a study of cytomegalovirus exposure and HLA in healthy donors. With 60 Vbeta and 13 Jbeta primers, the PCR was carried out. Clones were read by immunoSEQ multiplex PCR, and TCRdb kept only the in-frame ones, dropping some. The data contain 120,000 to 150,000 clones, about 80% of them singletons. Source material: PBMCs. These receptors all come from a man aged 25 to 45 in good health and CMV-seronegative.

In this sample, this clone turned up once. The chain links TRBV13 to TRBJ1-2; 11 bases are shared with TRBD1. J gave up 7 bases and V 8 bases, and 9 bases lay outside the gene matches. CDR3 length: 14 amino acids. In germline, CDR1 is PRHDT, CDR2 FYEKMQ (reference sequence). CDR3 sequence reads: CASRKGQGACGYTF. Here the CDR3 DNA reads TGTGCCAGCCGAAAAGGACAGGGGGCATGTGGCTACACCTTC. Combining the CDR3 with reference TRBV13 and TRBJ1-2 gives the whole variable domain AAGVIQSPRHLIKEKRETATLKCYPIPRHDTVYWYQQGPGQDPQFLISFYEKMQSDKGSIPDRFSAQQFSDYHSELNMSSLELGDSALYFCASRKGQGACGYTFGSGTRLTVV.

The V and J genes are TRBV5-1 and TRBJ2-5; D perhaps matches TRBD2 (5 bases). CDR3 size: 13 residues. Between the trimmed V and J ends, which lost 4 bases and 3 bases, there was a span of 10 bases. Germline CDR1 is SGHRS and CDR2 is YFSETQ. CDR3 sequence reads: CASSRGQKETQYF. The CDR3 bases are TGCGCCAGCAGCAGAGGGCAGAAAGAGACCCAGTACTTC.

CDR3 nucleotides: TGCGCCAGCAGCATAGGACAGGGGGACAATGAGCAGTTCTTC. It is translated as CASSIGQGDNEQFF. The chain joins TRBV5-1 to TRBJ2-1; 10 nucleotides agree with TRBD1. V trimming: 4 bases; J trimming: 5 bases; junction bases outside the gene matches: 3. The CDR3 is made up of 14 amino acids. Germline V gene lookup returns CDR1 SGHRS and CDR2 YFSETQ.

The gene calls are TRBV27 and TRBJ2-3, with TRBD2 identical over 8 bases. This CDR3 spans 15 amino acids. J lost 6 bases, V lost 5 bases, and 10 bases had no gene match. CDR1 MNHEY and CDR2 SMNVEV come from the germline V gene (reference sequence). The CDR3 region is CASSVGLAGPDTQYF. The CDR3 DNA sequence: TGTGCCAGCAGTGTCGGCCTAGCGGGCCCGGATACGCAGTATTTT.

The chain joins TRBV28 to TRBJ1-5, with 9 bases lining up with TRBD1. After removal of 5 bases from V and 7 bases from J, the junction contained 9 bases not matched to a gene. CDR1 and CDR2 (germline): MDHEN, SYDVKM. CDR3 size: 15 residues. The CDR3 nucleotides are TGTGCCAGCAGTCCCGGGACAGGGCTAAGGCAGCCCCAGCATTTT. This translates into CASSPGTGLRQPQHF.

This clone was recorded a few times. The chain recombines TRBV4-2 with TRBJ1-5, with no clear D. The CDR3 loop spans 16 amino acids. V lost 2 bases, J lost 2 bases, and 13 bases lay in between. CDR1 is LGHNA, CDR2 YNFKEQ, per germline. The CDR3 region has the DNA TGTGCCAGCAGCCAAAGGTCGCGGTCCGGCAATCAGCCCCAGCATTTT. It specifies CASSQRSRSGNQPQHF.

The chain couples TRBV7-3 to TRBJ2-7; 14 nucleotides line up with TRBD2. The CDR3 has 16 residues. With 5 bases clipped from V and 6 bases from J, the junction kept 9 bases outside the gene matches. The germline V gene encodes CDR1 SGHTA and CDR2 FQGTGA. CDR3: CASSDVTSGRAGEQYF. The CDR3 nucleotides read TGTGCCAGCAGCGACGTGACTAGCGGGAGGGCCGGCGAGCAGTACTTC.

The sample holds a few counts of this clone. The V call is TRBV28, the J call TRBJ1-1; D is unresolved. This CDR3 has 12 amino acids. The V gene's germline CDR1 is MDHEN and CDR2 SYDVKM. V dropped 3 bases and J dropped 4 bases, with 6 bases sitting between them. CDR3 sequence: CASSLRATEAFF. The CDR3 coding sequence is TGTGCCAGCAGTTTGAGGGCCACTGAAGCTTTCTTT. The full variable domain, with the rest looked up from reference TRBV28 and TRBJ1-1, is DVKVTQSSRYLVKRTGEKVFLECVQDMDHENMFWYRQDPGLGLRLIYFSYDVKMKEKGDIPEGYSVSREKKERFSLILESASTNQTSMYLCASSLRATEAFFGQGTRLTVV.

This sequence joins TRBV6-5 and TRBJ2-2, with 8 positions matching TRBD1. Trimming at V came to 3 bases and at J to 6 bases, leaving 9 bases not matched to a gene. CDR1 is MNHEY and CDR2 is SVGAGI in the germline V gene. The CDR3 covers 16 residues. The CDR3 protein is CASSYKGPGGPGELFF. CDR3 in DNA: TGTGCCAGCAGTTATAAAGGGCCAGGGGGCCCCGGGGAGCTGTTTTTT.

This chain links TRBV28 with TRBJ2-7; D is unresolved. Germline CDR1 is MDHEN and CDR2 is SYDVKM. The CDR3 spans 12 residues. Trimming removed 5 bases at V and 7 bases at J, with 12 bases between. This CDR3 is CASSTIPWEQYF. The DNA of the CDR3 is TGTGCCAGCAGTACAATTCCCTGGGAGCAGTACTTC. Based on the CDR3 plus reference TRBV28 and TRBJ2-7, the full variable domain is DVKVTQSSRYLVKRTGEKVFLECVQDMDHENMFWYRQDPGLGLRLIYFSYDVKMKEKGDIPEGYSVSREKKERFSLILESASTNQTSMYLCASSTIPWEQYFGPGTRLTVT.

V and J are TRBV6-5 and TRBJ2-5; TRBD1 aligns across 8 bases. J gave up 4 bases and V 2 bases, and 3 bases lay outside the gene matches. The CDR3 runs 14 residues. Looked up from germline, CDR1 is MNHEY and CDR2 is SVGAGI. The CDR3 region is CASSYNGQGETQYF. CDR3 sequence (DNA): TGTGCCAGCAGTTACAACGGACAGGGAGAGACCCAGTACTTC.

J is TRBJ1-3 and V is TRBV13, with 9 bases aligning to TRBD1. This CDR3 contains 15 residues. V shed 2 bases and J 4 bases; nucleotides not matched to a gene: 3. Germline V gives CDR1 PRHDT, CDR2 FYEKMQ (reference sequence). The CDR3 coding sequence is TGTGCCAGCAGCTTATGGGACAGGGTCGGAAACACCATATATTTT. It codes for CASSLWDRVGNTIYF.

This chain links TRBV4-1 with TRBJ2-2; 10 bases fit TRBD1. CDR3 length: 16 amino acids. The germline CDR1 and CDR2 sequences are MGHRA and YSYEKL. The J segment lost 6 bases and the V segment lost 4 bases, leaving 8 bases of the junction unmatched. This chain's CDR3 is CASSPAWTGGSGELFF. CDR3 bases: TGCGCCAGCAGCCCGGCGTGGACAGGGGGTTCCGGGGAGCTGTTTTTT.

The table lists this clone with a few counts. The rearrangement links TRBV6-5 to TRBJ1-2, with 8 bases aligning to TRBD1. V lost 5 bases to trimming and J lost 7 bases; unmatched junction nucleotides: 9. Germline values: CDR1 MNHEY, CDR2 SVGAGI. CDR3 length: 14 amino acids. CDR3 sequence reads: CASSPPGGSSGYTF. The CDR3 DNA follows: TGTGCCAGCAGTCCTCCAGGGGGCTCTAGTGGCTACACCTTC.

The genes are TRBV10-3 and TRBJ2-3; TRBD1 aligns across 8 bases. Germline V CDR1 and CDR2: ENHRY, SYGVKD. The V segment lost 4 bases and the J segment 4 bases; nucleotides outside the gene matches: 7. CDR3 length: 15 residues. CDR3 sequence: CAISGGQGLADTQYF. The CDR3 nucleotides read TGTGCCATCAGTGGTGGACAGGGATTAGCAGATACGCAGTATTTT.

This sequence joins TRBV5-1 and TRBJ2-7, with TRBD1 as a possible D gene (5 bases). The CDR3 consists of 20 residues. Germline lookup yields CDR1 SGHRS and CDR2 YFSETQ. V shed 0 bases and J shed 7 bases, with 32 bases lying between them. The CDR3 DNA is TGCGCCAGCAGCTTGGACTACCTCGACAGTGATGCTCCCACCTCATCGGAGCAGTACTTC. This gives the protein CASSLDYLDSDAPTSSEQYF. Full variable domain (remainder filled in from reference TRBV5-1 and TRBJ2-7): KAGVTQTPRYLIKTRGQQVTLSCSPISGHRSVSWYQQTPGQGLQFLFEYFSETQRNKGNFPGRFSGRQFSNSRSEMNVSTLELGDSALYLCASSLDYLDSDAPTSSEQYFGPGTRLTVT.

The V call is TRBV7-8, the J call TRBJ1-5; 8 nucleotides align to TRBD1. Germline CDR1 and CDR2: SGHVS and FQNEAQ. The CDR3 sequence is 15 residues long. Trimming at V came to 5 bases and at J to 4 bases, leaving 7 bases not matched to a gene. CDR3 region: CASSRRGQENQPQHF. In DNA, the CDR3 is TGTGCCAGCAGCCGAAGGGGACAGGAGAATCAGCCCCAGCATTTT.

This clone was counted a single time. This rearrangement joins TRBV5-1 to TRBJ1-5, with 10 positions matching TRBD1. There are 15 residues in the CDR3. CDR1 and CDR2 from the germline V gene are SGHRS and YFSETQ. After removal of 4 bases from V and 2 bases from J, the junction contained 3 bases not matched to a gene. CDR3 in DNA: TGCGCCAGCAGCAGCGGGACAGGGGGCAATCAGCCCCAGCATTTT. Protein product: CASSSGTGGNQPQHF.

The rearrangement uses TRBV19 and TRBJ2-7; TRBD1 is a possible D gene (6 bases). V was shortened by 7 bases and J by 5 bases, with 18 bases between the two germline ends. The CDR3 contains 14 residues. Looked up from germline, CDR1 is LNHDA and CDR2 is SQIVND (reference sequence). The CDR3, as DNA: TGTGCCAGTACCGATTCAGGGGCCTCACACGAGCAGTACTTC. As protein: CASTDSGASHEQYF.

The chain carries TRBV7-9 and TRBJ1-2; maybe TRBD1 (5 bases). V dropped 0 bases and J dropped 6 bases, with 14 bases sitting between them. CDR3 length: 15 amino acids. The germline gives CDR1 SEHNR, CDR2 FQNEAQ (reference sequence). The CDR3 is CASSLAWGREDGYTF. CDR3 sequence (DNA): TGTGCCAGCAGCTTAGCTTGGGGCCGGGAGGATGGCTACACCTTC. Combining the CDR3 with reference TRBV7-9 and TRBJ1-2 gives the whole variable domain DTGVSQNPRHKITKRGQNVTFRCDPISEHNRLYWYRQTLGQGPEFLTYFQNEAQLEKSRLLSDRFSAERPKGSFSTLEIQRTEQGDSAMYLCASSLAWGREDGYTFGSGTRLTVV.

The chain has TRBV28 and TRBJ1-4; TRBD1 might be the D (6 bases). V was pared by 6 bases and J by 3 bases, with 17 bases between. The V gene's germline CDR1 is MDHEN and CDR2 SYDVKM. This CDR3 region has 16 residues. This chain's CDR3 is CASSTSSTGPNEKLFF. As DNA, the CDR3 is TGTGCCAGCAGCACTTCGTCGACAGGCCCTAATGAAAAACTGTTTTTT. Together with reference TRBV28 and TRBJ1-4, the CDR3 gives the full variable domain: DVKVTQSSRYLVKRTGEKVFLECVQDMDHENMFWYRQDPGLGLRLIYFSYDVKMKEKGDIPEGYSVSREKKERFSLILESASTNQTSMYLCASSTSSTGPNEKLFFGSGTQLSVL.

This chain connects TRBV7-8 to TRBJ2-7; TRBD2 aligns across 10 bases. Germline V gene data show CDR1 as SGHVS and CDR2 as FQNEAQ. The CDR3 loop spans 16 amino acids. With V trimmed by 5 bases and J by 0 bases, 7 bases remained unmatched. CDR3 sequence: CASSEEAGGGSYEQYF. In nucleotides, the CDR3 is TGTGCCAGCAGCGAGGAAGCGGGAGGGGGCTCCTACGAGCAGTACTTC. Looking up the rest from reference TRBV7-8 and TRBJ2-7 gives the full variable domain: GAGVSQSPRYKVAKRGQDVALRCDPISGHVSLFWYQQALGQGPEFLTYFQNEAQLDKSGLPSDRFFAERPEGSVSTLKIQRTQQEDSAVYLCASSEEAGGGSYEQYFGPGTRLTVT.

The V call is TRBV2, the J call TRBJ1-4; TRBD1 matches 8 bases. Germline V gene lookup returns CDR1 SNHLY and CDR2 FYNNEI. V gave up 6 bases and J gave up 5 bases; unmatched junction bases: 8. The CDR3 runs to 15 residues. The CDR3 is CASSSRQGKNEKLFF. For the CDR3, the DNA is TGTGCCAGCAGCAGTAGACAGGGGAAGAATGAAAAACTGTTTTTT.

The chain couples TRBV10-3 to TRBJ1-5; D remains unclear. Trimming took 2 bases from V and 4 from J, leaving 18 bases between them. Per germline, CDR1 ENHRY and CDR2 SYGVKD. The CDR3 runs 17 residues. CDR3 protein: CAISETFTRAWNQPQHF. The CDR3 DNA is TGTGCCATCAGTGAGACCTTTACGAGGGCTTGGAATCAGCCCCAGCATTTT.

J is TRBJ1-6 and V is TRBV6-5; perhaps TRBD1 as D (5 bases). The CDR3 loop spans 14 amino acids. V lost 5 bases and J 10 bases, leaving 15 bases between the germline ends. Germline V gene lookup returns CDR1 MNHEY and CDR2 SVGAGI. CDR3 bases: TGTGCCAGCAGTCGACAGACACCCCGCTCACCCCTCCACTTT. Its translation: CASSRQTPRSPLHF.

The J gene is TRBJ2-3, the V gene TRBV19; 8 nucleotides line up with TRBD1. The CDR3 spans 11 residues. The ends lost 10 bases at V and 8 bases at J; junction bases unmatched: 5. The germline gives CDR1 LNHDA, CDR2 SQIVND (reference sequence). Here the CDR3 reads CATRTGITQYF. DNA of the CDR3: TGTGCCACGCGGACAGGGATTACGCAGTATTTT.

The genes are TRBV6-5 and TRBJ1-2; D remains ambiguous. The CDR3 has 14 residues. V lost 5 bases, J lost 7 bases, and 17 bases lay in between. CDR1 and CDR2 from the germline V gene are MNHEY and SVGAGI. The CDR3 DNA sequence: TGTGCCAGCAGTCTGGGCGATCGGAGGGTTGGCTACACCTTC. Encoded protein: CASSLGDRRVGYTF.

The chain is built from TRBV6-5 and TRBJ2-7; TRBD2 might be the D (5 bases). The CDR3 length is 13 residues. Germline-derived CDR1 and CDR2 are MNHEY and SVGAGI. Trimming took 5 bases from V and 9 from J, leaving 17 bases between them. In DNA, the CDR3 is TGTGCCAGCAGTCCACCGGGCTATGGAGGGCAGTACTTC. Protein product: CASSPPGYGGQYF.